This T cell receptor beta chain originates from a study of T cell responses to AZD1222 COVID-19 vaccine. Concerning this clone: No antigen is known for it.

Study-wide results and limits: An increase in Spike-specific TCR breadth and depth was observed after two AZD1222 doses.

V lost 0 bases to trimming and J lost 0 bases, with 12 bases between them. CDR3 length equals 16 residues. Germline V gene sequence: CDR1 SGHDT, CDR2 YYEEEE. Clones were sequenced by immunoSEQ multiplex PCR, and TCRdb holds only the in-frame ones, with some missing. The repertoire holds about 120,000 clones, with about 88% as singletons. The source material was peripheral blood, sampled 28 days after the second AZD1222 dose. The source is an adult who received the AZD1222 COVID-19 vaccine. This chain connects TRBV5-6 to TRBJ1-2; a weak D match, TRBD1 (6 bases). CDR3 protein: CASSLGGARANYGYTF. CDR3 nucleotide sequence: TGTGCCAGCAGCTTGGGGGGGGCCAGAGCTAACTATGGCTACACCTTC.